The T cell receptor (beta chain) under discussion was sequenced for a study of blood T cell repertoires in COVID-19. Study at large: Samples taken during acute and convalescent COVID-19 were collected in the United States, Italy and Spain. Nucleic acid was either cDNA or gDNA, and it came from T cells, B-cell-depleted T cells, or PBMCs.

V shed 2 bases and J shed 2 bases, with 10 bases lying between them. Germline CDR1 reads MNHNY; CDR2 reads SVGAGI (reference sequence). The CDR3 sequence is 16 residues long. This table comes from immunoSEQ multiplex PCR, and its TCRdb copy is limited to in-frame clones, with some not included. The sample records fewer than 60,000 clones, under 90% being singletons. The chain combines TRBV6-6 with TRBJ2-6; D is unresolved. Input material: peripheral blood. This receptor was taken from a woman of 80 years or more with acute or convalescent COVID-19. The CDR3 region has the DNA TGTGCCAGCAGTTACGGCGGAGCCGCTGGGGCCAACGTCCTGACTTTC. This encodes CASSYGGAAGANVLTF.